A selection of T cell receptor beta chains follows, all from one sample in a study of shared clonotypes between healthy human individuals. TCRdb keeps only in-frame clones here, not all; method: immunoSEQ multiplex PCR. Here the sample spans a few hundred thousand clones, under 80% being singletons. Sequencing was carried out using memory CD4+ T cells sorted from blood. The receptor source for this set is a man aged 25 to 45 in good health. Both conserved end residues are part of each CDR3. A D gene is named only where the DNA matches it firmly. Expanded clones are given a class, and other clones once, few, many or no size at all.

D	length	V	J	size	CDR3	DNA
NA	14	TRBV19	TRBJ2-1	NA	CASIKQRGGNEQFF	TGTGCCAGTATTAAGCAACGAGGGGGCAATGAGCAGTTCTTC
NA	12	TRBV30	TRBJ2-2	NA	CAWNRDTGELFF	TGTGCCTGGAATCGGGACACCGGGGAGCTGTTTTTT
NA	14	TRBV19	TRBJ2-5	NA	CASSIRDQQETQYF	TGTGCCAGTAGTATAAGGGATCAGCAAGAGACCCAGTACTTC
NA	17	TRBV2	TRBJ2-3	NA	CASRAPTLVLRVDTQYF	TGTGCCAGCAGGGCCCCAACACTAGTACTACGGGTAGATACGCAGTATTTT
TRBD2	14	TRBV7-9	TRBJ2-5	NA	CASSLSGTQETQYF	TGTGCCAGCAGCCTTAGCGGGACGCAAGAGACCCAGTACTTC
NA	14	TRBV5-4	TRBJ2-7	few	CASSLYGTYPQQYF	TGTGCCAGCAGCTTGTATGGGACTTACCCTCAGCAGTACTTC
NA	12	TRBV11-2	TRBJ2-1	NA	CASSAVEKGRFF	TGTGCCAGCAGCGCGGTCGAAAAAGGGCGGTTCTTC
NA	13	TRBV7-9	TRBJ1-2	once	CASSGGRGLGYTF	TGTGCCAGCAGCGGTGGACGCGGTCTTGGCTACACCTTC
NA	14	TRBV6-6	TRBJ1-5	NA	CASSYPGGNQPQHF	TGTGCCAGCAGTTACCCCGGGGGCAATCAGCCCCAGCATTTT
NA	18	TRBV7-2	TRBJ1-4	NA	CASSLGGGALRTNEKLFF	TGTGCCAGCAGCTTGGGCGGGGGGGCCCTACGCACTAATGAAAAACTGTTTTTT
NA	15	TRBV5-5	TRBJ2-1	NA	CASSFLTGPNNEQFF	TGTGCCAGCAGCTTTTTAACAGGGCCCAACAATGAGCAGTTCTTC
NA	14	TRBV11-3	TRBJ2-7	NA	CASSLGGNSYEQYF	TGTGCCAGCAGCTTGGGAGGAAACTCCTACGAGCAGTACTTC
NA	14	TRBV29-1	TRBJ2-3	NA	CSVVVGSGTDTQYF	TGCAGCGTTGTGGTGGGTTCGGGCACAGATACGCAGTATTTT
TRBD1	11	TRBV7-8	TRBJ1-1	NA	CASSSQGAAFF	TGTGCCAGCAGCTCACAGGGGGCAGCTTTCTTT
NA	16	TRBV11-2	TRBJ1-2	NA	CASSLGFSGLGGGYTF	TGTGCCAGCAGCTTAGGGTTTTCGGGACTGGGGGGTGGCTACACCTTC
NA	18	TRBV28	TRBJ1-5	few	CASSLLKSRRQGNQPQHF	TGTGCCAGCAGCCTTCTGAAGTCCCGAAGGCAGGGCAATCAGCCCCAGCATTTT
NA	11	TRBV5-5	TRBJ2-1	once	CASSWGNEQFF	TGTGCCAGCAGCTGGGGAAATGAGCAGTTCTTC
TRBD1	14	TRBV18	TRBJ2-7	NA	CASSPLGTGGEQYF	TGTGCCAGCTCACCACTAGGGACAGGGGGCGAGCAGTACTTC
NA	15	TRBV5-1	TRBJ2-1	few	CASSLDSANYNEQFF	TGCGCCAGCAGCTTGGACAGTGCAAACTACAATGAGCAGTTCTTC
TRBD1	15	TRBV18	TRBJ1-4	few	CASSPQGEANEKLFF	TGTGCCAGCTCACCTCAGGGGGAGGCTAATGAAAAACTGTTTTTT
NA	13	TRBV18	TRBJ2-7	few	CASSGGRAYEQYF	TGTGCCAGCTCAGGGGGCAGGGCCTACGAGCAGTACTTC
NA	12	TRBV28	TRBJ2-1	NA	CASSLVAGPEFF	TGTGCCAGCAGTTTGGTGGCGGGTCCAGAGTTCTTC
TRBD2	15	TRBV5-4	TRBJ2-1	NA	CASSLSGSSYNEQFF	TGTGCCAGCAGCTTAAGCGGGAGCTCCTACAATGAGCAGTTCTTC
NA	16	TRBV11-2	TRBJ2-3	NA	CASSIGGAGSGNTQYF	TGTGCCAGCAGCATTGGCGGCGCCGGGTCGGGGAATACGCAGTATTTT
NA	13	TRBV6-1	TRBJ1-4	NA	CASSEGPLRDLFF	TGTGCCAGCAGTGAAGGACCGCTCCGGGATCTGTTTTTT
NA	14	TRBV5-1	TRBJ2-4	NA	CASSSSGAKNIQYF	TGCGCCAGCAGCTCTTCGGGGGCCAAAAACATTCAGTACTTC
NA	14	TRBV7-2	TRBJ2-7	NA	CASSFLQGGNEQYF	TGTGCCAGCAGCTTCTTACAAGGGGGTAACGAGCAGTACTTC
NA	14	TRBV9	TRBJ2-3	NA	CASSALSHTDTQYF	TGTGCCAGCAGCGCCCTGAGTCACACAGATACGCAGTATTTT
NA	16	TRBV7-3	TRBJ2-2	NA	CASSLTVGTGTGELFF	TGTGCCAGCAGCTTAACGGTGGGAACAGGCACCGGGGAGCTGTTTTTT
NA	16	TRBV7-8	TRBJ2-3	NA	CASSPSDPRGTDTQYF	TGTGCCAGCAGCCCATCGGACCCGCGGGGTACAGATACGCAGTATTTT
NA	12	TRBV5-1	TRBJ2-3	NA	CASSLVVDTQYF	TGCGCCAGCAGCTTGGTGGTGGATACGCAGTATTTT
NA	14	TRBV6-6	TRBJ2-1	NA	CASNPKGAYNEQFF	TGTGCCAGCAACCCTAAGGGGGCCTACAATGAGCAGTTCTTC
TRBD1	15	TRBV7-2	TRBJ1-2	NA	CASSSRDRGNYGYTF	TGTGCCAGCAGCTCGCGGGACAGGGGAAACTATGGCTACACCTTC
TRBD1	14	TRBV29-1	TRBJ1-1	NA	CSSRGGAGGTEAFF	TGCAGCAGCCGAGGGGGCGCGGGGGGCACTGAAGCTTTCTTT
NA	15	TRBV5-1	TRBJ2-2	NA	CASSLERANTGELFF	TGCGCCAGCAGCTTGGAGCGGGCGAACACCGGGGAGCTGTTTTTT
TRBD1	17	TRBV5-8	TRBJ2-2	few	CASPRGRPIVDTGELFF	TGTGCCAGCCCGAGGGGGCGCCCTATAGTGGACACCGGGGAGCTGTTTTTT
NA	12	TRBV25-1	TRBJ2-7	NA	CASSEQGYEQYF	TGTGCCAGCAGTGAACAGGGCTACGAGCAGTACTTC
NA	13	TRBV5-4	TRBJ1-2	once	CASSLGAAYGYTF	TGTGCCAGCAGCTTGGGGGCCGCCTATGGCTACACCTTC
NA	14	TRBV28	TRBJ2-7	once	CASSDTGVTYEQYF	TGTGCCAGCAGTGACACGGGAGTGACCTACGAGCAGTACTTC
NA	12	TRBV10-3	TRBJ1-1	once	CAISEGAGEAFF	TGTGCCATCAGTGAGGGGGCTGGTGAAGCTTTCTTT